This T cell receptor beta chain was recorded in a study of CD8 T cells in ankylosing spondylitis. This clonotype was observed at least ten times. The antigen remains undetermined. One entry per CDR3 protein, called by TCRdb with MiXCR from the 5' RACE reads. The repertoire consists of around 30,000 distinct CDR3 sequences, with 6.5% to 9% occurring once and the leading ten covering roughly a tenth. The germline gives CDR1 SGHRS, CDR2 YFSETQ. The CDR3 has 16 residues. Trimming at V came to 0 bases and at J to 4 bases, leaving 6 bases not matched to a gene. General study results and limits: It was reported that disease-linked clones were significantly enriched in matched ankylosing spondylitis synovial fluid.

Sequenced input: blood, either unsorted or a sorted T cell fraction (not recorded which). The rearrangement joins TRBV5-1 to TRBJ2-3; 9 bases are a match to TRBD2. The receptor was isolated from a male donor with ankylosing spondylitis or in good health (not recorded which). CDR3 sequence: CASSLVLAGEADTQYF. Written as DNA, the CDR3 is TGCGCCAGCAGCTTGGTATTAGCGGGAGAAGCAGATACGCAGTATTTT.